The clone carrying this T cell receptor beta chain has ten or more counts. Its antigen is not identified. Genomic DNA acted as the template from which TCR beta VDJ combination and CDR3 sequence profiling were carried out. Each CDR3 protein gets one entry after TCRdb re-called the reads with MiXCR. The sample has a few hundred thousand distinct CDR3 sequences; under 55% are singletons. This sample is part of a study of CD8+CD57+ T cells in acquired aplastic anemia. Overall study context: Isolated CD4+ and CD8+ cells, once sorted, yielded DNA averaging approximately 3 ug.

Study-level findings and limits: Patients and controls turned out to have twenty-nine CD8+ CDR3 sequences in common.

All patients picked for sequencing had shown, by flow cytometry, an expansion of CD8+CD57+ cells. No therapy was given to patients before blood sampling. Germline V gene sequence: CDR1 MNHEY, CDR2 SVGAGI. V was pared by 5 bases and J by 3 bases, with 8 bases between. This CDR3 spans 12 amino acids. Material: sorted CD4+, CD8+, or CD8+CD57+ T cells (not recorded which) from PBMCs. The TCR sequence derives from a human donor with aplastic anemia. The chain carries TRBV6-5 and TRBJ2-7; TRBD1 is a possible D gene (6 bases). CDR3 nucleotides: TGTGCCAGCAGTGAACAGGGCTACGAGCAGTACTTC. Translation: CASSEQGYEQYF.